This TCR beta chain appears in the sequencing data of a study of blood T cell repertoires in COVID-19 (dated by TCRdb to about 2020). General notes on the study: Samples covering the acute and convalescent phases of COVID-19 were provided by collaborators in the United States, Italy and Spain. Deeply sampled blood TCRbeta repertoires from subjects exposed to, actively infected with, or recovered from COVID-19 were included in the dataset. The samples were drawn from two sources: the first 160 participants of the ongoing ImmuneRACE study, and 1,254 subjects contributed by 6 global collaborators. The material from the prospective study consisted of cDNA or gDNA derived from T cells, B-cell-depleted T cells, or PBMCs. The repertoires were made available in a free public database intended to serve as a resource for research on the immune response to SARS-CoV-2. Nearly every sample came with metadata listing a de-identified subject ID, COVID-19 status, age in years and sex. HLA class I and class II types, where available, came from metadata supplied by the sample provider rather than from assay-based typing. The full study reports these points: The amount of clinical and demographic metadata varied by source and participant and was provided uncurated.

TCRbeta CDR3 regions were amplified from genomic DNA using the immunoSEQ Assay, a bias-controlled multiplex PCR. The original pipeline was this. Nucleated cell counts per sample were estimated from amplification of reference gene primers within the assay. To quantify the absolute abundance of each unique TCRbeta CDR3 rearrangement, sequence reads were collapsed and filtered. For each sample, productive Simpson clonality was calculated as the square root of Simpson's diversity index over productive rearrangements. TCRdb's version of the immuneACCESS table is confined to in-frame rearrangements and falls short of the full clone set. An unresolved V gene accounts for under half of the shortfall where checked; the remainder is of unknown origin. The V and J calls and clone size were taken over from that table, and D and trimming were inferred from the DNA. A total of fewer than 200,000 clones appear in this sample, 80% to 90% of them only once. The top ten clones comprise around 1.4% of the sample.

With regard to this clone: What antigen it recognizes has not been identified. No per-base quality is available; no much larger clone lies one base away.

The V end loses 2 bases and the J end loses 0 bases, and a stretch of 5 bases separates them. The germline V gene encodes CDR1 SGHVS and CDR2 FQNEAQ. The CDR3 holds 14 amino acids from the cysteine to the phenylalanine. Kept here is only the CDR3 DNA, which spans 42 bases and is read in frame from base 1. Collaborating institutions collected whole blood in K2EDTA tubes following their own protocols. For TCRbeta analysis, collaborators shipped samples in one of three forms: frozen whole blood, isolated PBMCs, or DNA extracted from either of those sample types. This receptor was obtained from a woman aged 50 to 60 with acute or convalescent COVID-19. The sequenced material came from peripheral blood. The V gene is TRBV7-8 and the J gene is TRBJ2-1, with the D segment identity uncertain. The DNA sequence follows: TGTGCCAGCAGCTTACTAAGCTCCTACAATGAGCAGTTCTTC. Its translation reads: CASSLLSSYNEQFF.